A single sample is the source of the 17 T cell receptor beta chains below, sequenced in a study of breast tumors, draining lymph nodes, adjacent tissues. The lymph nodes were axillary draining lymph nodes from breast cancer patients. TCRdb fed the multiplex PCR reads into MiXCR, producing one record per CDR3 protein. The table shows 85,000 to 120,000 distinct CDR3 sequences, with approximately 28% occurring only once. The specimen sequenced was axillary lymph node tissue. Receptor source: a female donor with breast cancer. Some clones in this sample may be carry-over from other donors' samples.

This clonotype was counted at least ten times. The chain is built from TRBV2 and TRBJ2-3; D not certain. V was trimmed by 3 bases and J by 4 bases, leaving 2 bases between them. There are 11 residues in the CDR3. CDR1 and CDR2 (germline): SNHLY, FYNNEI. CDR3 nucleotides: TGTGCCAGCAGTGACTCAGATACGCAGTATTTT. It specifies CASSDSDTQYF. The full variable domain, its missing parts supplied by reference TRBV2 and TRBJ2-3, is EPEVTQTPSHQVTQMGQEVILRCVPISNHLYFYWYRQILGQKVEFLVSFYNNEISEKSEIFDDQFSVERPDGSNFTLKIRSTKLEDSAMYFCASSDSDTQYFGPGTRLTVL.

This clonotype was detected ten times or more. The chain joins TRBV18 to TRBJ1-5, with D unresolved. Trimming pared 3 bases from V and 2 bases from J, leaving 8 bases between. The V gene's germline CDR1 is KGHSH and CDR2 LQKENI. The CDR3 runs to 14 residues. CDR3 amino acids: CASSPGVGNQPQHF. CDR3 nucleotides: TGTGCCAGCTCACCCGGCGTAGGCAATCAGCCCCAGCATTTT. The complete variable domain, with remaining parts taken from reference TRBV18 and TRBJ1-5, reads NAGVMQNPRHLVRRRGQEARLRCSPMKGHSHVYWYRQLPEEGLKFMVYLQKENIIDESGMPKERFSAEFPKEGPSILRIQQVVRGDSAAYFCASSPGVGNQPQHFGDGTRLSIL.

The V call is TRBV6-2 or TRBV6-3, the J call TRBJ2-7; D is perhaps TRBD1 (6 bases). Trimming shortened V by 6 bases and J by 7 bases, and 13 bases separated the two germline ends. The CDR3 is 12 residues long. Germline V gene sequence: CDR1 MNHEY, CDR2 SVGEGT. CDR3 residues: CASRPLRGEQYF. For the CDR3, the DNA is TGTGCCAGCAGGCCCCTCAGGGGAGAGCAGTACTTC.

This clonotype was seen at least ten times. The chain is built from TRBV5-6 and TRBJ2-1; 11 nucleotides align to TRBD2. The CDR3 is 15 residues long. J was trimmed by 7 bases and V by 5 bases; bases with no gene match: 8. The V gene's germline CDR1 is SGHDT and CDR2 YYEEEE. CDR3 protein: CASSTTSGGRNEQFF. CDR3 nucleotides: TGTGCCAGCAGTACTACTAGCGGGGGCAGGAATGAGCAGTTCTTC.

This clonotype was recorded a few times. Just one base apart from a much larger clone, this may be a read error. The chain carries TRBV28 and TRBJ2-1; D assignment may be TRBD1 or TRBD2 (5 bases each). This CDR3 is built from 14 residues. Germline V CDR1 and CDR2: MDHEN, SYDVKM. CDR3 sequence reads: CASSSPRDGNGQFF. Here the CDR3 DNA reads TGTGCCAGCAGTTCCCCCAGGGACGGTAATGGGCAGTTCTTC.

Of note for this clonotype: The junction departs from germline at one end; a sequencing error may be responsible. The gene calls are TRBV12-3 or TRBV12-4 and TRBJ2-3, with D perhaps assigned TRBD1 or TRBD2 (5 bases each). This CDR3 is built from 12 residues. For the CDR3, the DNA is TGTGCCAGCAGTCCAGGGTACGGGACCTCCGAATTT. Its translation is CASSPGYGTSEF.

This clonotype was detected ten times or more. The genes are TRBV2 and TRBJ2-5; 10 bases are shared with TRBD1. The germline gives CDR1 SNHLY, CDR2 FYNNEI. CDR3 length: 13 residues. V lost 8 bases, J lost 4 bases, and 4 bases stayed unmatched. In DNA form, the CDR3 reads TGTGCCAGCGTCAGGGACAGGGGAGAGACCCAGTACTTC. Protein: CASVRDRGETQYF.

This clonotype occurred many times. In DNA form, the CDR3 reads TGTGCCAGCAGCTCCCCGGGACCTCAGGTGTTCAATGAGCAGTTCTTC. As protein: CASSSPGPQVFNEQFF. The V gene is TRBV7-8, the J gene TRBJ2-1, with D possibly called TRBD1 or TRBD2 (5 bases each). Germline CDR1 SGHVS, CDR2 FQNEAQ. The V gene lost 4 bases and the J gene lost 6 bases, with 19 bases spanning the gap. This CDR3 is 16 amino acids long.

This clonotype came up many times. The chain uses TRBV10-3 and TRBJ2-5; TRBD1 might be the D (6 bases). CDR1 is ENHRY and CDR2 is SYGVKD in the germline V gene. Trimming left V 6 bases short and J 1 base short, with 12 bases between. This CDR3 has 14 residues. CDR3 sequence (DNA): TGTGCCATCAGGGACAGACAGACCCAAGAGACCCAGTACTTC. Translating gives CAIRDRQTQETQYF.

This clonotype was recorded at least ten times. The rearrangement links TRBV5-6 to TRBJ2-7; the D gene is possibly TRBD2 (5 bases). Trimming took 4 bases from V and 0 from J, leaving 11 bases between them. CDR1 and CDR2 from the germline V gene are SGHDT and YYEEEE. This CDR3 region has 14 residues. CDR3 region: CASSRRRSSYEQYF. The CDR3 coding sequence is TGTGCCAGCAGCCGGCGGAGGAGCTCCTACGAGCAGTACTTC.

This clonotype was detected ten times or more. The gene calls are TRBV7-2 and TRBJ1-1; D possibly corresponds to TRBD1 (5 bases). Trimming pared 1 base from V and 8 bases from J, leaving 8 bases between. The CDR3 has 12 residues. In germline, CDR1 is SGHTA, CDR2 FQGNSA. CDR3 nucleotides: TGTGCCAGCAGCTTAGATAACAGGGAAGCTTTCTTT. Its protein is CASSLDNREAFF.

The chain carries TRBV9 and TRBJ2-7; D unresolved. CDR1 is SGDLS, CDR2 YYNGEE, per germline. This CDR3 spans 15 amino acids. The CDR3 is CGTLGWSENPYEPYF. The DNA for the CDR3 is TGTGGCACATTGGGGTGGTCCGAAAACCCCTACGAGCCCTACTTC. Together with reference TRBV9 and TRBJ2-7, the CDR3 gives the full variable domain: DSGVTQTPKHLITATGQRVTLRCSPRSGDLSVYWYQQSLDQGLQFLIQYYNGEERAKGNILERFSAQQFPDLHSELNLSSLELGDSALYFCGTLGWSENPYEPYFGPGTRLTVT.

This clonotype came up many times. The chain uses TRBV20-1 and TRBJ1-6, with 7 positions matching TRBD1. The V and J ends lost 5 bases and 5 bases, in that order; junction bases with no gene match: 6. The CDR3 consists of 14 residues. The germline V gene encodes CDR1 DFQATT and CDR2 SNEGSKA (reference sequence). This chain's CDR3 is CSARPGQHNSPLHF. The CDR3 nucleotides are TGCAGTGCTCGGCCGGGACAGCATAATTCACCCCTCCACTTT.

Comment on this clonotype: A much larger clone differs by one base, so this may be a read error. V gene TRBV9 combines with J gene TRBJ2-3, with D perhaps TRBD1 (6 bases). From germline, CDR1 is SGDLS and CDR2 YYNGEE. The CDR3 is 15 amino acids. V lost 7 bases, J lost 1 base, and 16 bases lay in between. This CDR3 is CASSAGAGGTDTQYF. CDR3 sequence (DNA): TGTGCCAGCTCCGCCGGGGCAGGGGGCACAGATACGCAGTATTTT.

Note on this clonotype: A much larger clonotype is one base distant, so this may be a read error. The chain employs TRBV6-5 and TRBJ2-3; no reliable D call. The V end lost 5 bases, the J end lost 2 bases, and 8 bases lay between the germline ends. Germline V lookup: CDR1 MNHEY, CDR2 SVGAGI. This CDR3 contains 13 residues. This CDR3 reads CASSHAATDTQYF. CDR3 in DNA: TGTGCCAGCAGTCATGCCGCCACAGATACGCAGTATTTT.

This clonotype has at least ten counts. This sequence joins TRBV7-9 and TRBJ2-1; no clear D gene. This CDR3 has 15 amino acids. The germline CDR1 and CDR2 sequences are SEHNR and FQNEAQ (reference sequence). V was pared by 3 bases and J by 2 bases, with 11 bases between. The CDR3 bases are TGTGCCAGCAGCTTCGTGCGCGGAGCCTACAATGAGCAGTTCTTC. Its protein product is CASSFVRGAYNEQFF.

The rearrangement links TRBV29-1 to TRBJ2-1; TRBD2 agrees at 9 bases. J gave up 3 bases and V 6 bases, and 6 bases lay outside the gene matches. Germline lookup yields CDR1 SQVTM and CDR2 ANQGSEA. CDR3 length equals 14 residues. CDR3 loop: CSVPTSGNYNEQFF. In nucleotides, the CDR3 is TGCAGCGTACCGACTAGCGGAAACTACAATGAGCAGTTCTTC.